This TCR beta chain is from a study of blood T cell repertoires in COVID-19. For the study at large: Sources were T cells, B-cell-depleted T cells, or PBMCs; the material itself was cDNA or gDNA.

Per the original methods: Estimation of nucleated cell counts relied on the amplification of reference gene primers. Here immunoSEQ multiplex PCR was the method, and the copy in TCRdb shows in-frame clones only, minus some. V, J and clone size were drawn from that table, and D and trimming were deduced from the DNA. The profile shows roughly 66,000 clones, 70% to 85% of them singletons. The CDR3 is made up of 18 amino acids. Germline V gives CDR1 LNHNV, CDR2 YYDKDF (reference sequence). The ends lost 2 bases at V and 0 bases at J; junction bases unmatched: 8. The receptor's source is a man aged 60 to 75 with acute or convalescent COVID-19. The sequenced sample was peripheral blood. This chain connects TRBV15 to TRBJ2-3; 10 nucleotides align to TRBD2. DNA for the CDR3: TGTGCCACCAGCAGACCCGGAGCGGGGGGGCCAAGCACAGATACGCAGTATTTT. It translates to CATSRPGAGGPSTDTQYF. Full variable domain (remainder filled in from reference TRBV15 and TRBJ2-3): DAMVIQNPRYQVTQFGKPVTLSCSQTLNHNVMYWYQQKSSQAPKLLFHYYDKDFNNEADTPDNFQSRRPNTSFCFLDIRSPGLGDTAMYLCATSRPGAGGPSTDTQYFGPGTRLTVL.